Each of the 30 T cell receptor beta chains below was sequenced from the same sample in a study of blood T cell repertoires in COVID-19. Repertoires were generated with immunoSEQ multiplex PCR, while TCRdb's copy carries only in-frame clones and drops some. This sample has nearly 110,000 clones, with 89% found just once. Sequenced sample: peripheral blood. The receptors stem from a man in his forties with active or convalescent COVID-19.

In DNA, the CDR3 is TGTGCCAGCAGCCAACCGAGGGCCAATGAGCAGTTCTTC. This codes for CASSQPRANEQFF. The chain employs TRBV3-1 (or the pseudogene TRBV3-2) and TRBJ2-1, with a weak D call TRBD2 (5 bases). This CDR3 has 13 amino acids. The ends were cut back, 2 bases at V and 6 bases at J, with 8 bases in the middle. Germline V gene data show CDR1 as LGHDT and CDR2 as YNNKEL (reference sequence).

This chain joins TRBV7-2 and TRBJ2-7; the match to TRBD1 covers 9 bases. V lost 7 bases to trimming and J lost 2 bases; unmatched junction nucleotides: 6. Germline V gene data show CDR1 as SGHTA and CDR2 as FQGNSA. This CDR3 has 14 residues. The CDR3 here is CASTPGQGAYEQYF. CDR3 bases: TGTGCCAGCACCCCGGGACAGGGCGCCTACGAGCAGTACTTC.

The rearrangement joins TRBV6-5 to TRBJ1-4, with 7 bases identical to TRBD1. The germline V gene has CDR1 MNHEY and CDR2 SVGAGI. The J segment lost 8 bases and the V segment lost 8 bases, leaving 8 bases of the junction unmatched. CDR3 length: 13 residues. CDR3 sequence: CASGRQGGEKLFF. The DNA of the CDR3 is TGTGCCAGCGGAAGACAGGGAGGCGAAAAACTGTTTTTT.

The table lists this clone with a few counts. The rearrangement joins TRBV4-1 to TRBJ2-1; D perhaps matches TRBD2 (6 bases). Trimming left V 0 bases short and J 5 bases short, with 14 bases between. In germline, CDR1 is MGHRA, CDR2 YSYEKL. The CDR3 sequence is 16 residues long. DNA for the CDR3: TGCGCCAGCAGCCAAGAGGTGGTAGCGGAACACAATGAGCAGTTCTTC. This codes for CASSQEVVAEHNEQFF.

This chain uses TRBV6-6 with TRBJ2-1; TRBD2 is a possible D gene (5 bases). Germline V lookup: CDR1 MNHNY, CDR2 SVGAGI (reference sequence). Trimming cost V 6 bases and J 5 bases, with 17 bases left between them. The CDR3 length is 15 residues. CDR3: CASSHPRTFNNEQFF. In DNA, the CDR3 is TGTGCCAGCAGCCACCCGCGGACTTTTAACAATGAGCAGTTCTTC.

This clone has just one count. The V gene is TRBV7-8, the J gene TRBJ2-4; D is unclear. Germline V CDR1 and CDR2: SGHVS, FQNEAQ. This CDR3 spans 13 amino acids. V was shortened by 3 bases and J by 4 bases, with 7 bases between the two germline ends. The CDR3 region is CASSFSGKNIQYF. DNA of the CDR3: TGTGCCAGCAGCTTTTCGGGTAAAAACATTCAGTACTTC.

The rearrangement uses TRBV5-1 and TRBJ2-7; 9 nucleotides agree with TRBD1. The CDR3 consists of 16 residues. CDR1 and CDR2 (germline): SGHRS, YFSETQ. Trimming at V came to 0 bases and at J to 2 bases, leaving 6 bases not matched to a gene. The CDR3 protein is CASSLGPGQGAYEQYF. Written as DNA, the CDR3 is TGCGCCAGCAGCTTGGGGCCGGGACAGGGAGCCTACGAGCAGTACTTC.

J is TRBJ2-3 and V is TRBV19; no definite D call. The CDR3 totals 18 residues. V lost 2 bases and J lost 2, with 20 bases in between. Germline loops: CDR1 LNHDA, CDR2 SQIVND (reference sequence). This CDR3 reads CASSISHRQATSTDTQYF. The CDR3 nucleotides read TGTGCCAGTAGTATAAGCCATCGTCAGGCAACTTCCACAGATACGCAGTATTTT.

The chain couples TRBV18 to TRBJ1-3; 8 positions agree with TRBD1. The CDR3 is 16 amino acids. V was clipped by 5 bases and J by 1 base; unmatched bases: 7. Germline V gene data show CDR1 as KGHSH and CDR2 as LQKENI. The CDR3 coding sequence is TGTGCCAGCTCAACGATCCGGGACAGGTCTGGAAACACCATATATTTT. Protein: CASSTIRDRSGNTIYF.

The chain couples TRBV6-2 or TRBV6-3 to TRBJ2-1, with 8 bases identical to TRBD1. The CDR3 length is 14 residues. CDR1 is MNHEY, CDR2 SVGEGT, per germline. Trimming at V came to 3 bases and at J to 5 bases, leaving 3 bases not matched to a gene. The DNA for the CDR3 is TGTGCCAGCAGTTATGGACAGGGAAACAATGAGCAGTTCTTC. Its protein product is CASSYGQGNNEQFF.

The V and J genes are TRBV6-5 and TRBJ2-7; 7 bases match TRBD1. The CDR3 extends over 14 amino acids. From germline, CDR1 is MNHEY and CDR2 SVGAGI. The ends lost 5 bases at V and 4 bases at J; junction bases unmatched: 8. The CDR3 DNA reads as TGTGCCAGCAGTCTTTCAAAACAGGGGTACGAGCAGTACTTC. Residues: CASSLSKQGYEQYF.

V is TRBV30 and J is TRBJ2-7; the match to TRBD2 covers 11 bases. The trim removed 2 bases at V and 3 bases at J, leaving 6 bases unmatched. The CDR3 length is 15 residues. Germline CDR1 GTSNPN, CDR2 SVGIG (reference sequence). The CDR3 region is CAWSKTGTSGYEQYF. CDR3 nucleotide sequence: TGTGCCTGGAGTAAAACCGGGACTAGCGGCTACGAGCAGTACTTC.

J is TRBJ2-7 and V is TRBV7-9; D ambiguous. Between the trimmed V and J ends, which lost 4 bases and 3 bases, there was a span of 13 bases. The CDR3 spans 14 residues. The germline CDR1 and CDR2 sequences are SEHNR and FQNEAQ (reference sequence). The CDR3 region is CASSSYSDNYEQYF. For the CDR3, the DNA is TGTGCCAGCAGCTCTTACTCTGACAACTACGAGCAGTACTTC. Using reference TRBV7-9 and TRBJ2-7 for the parts outside the CDR3, the full variable domain is DTGVSQNPRHKITKRGQNVTFRCDPISEHNRLYWYRQTLGQGPEFLTYFQNEAQLEKSRLLSDRFSAERPKGSFSTLEIQRTEQGDSAMYLCASSSYSDNYEQYFGPGTRLTVT.

This chain connects TRBV7-9 to TRBJ1-2, with D possibly TRBD1 on 6 matching bases. CDR3 length equals 13 residues. In germline, CDR1 is SEHNR, CDR2 FQNEAQ (reference sequence). V was cut by 5 bases and J by 6 bases, with 13 bases left in between. The CDR3 DNA reads as TGTGCCAGCAGCCAGCAGGGGCGGAATGGCTACACCTTC. Translating it yields CASSQQGRNGYTF.

The chain recombines TRBV7-8 with TRBJ1-6; D possibly corresponds to TRBD1 (5 bases). V was pared by 1 base and J by 10 bases, with 14 bases between. The germline V gene encodes CDR1 SGHVS and CDR2 FQNEAQ. CDR3 length: 15 residues. The CDR3 spells CASSLDMGGGSPLHF. In nucleotides, the CDR3 is TGTGCCAGCAGCTTAGACATGGGGGGTGGCTCACCCCTCCACTTT.

The chain is built from TRBV5-1 and TRBJ1-2; D unclear. With 4 bases removed from V and 3 bases from J, the gap between germline ends came to 16 bases. The CDR3 is made up of 15 amino acids. Germline V gives CDR1 SGHRS, CDR2 YFSETQ. CDR3 region: CASSPRGGSDYGYTF. CDR3 nucleotides: TGCGCCAGCAGCCCGCGGGGAGGGTCTGACTATGGCTACACCTTC.

This rearrangement joins TRBV6-2 or TRBV6-3 to TRBJ2-2; D possibly corresponds to TRBD1 (6 bases). This CDR3 is 17 amino acids long. CDR1 is MNHEY, CDR2 SVGEGT, per germline. Trimming removed 2 bases at V and 6 bases at J, with 19 bases between. The CDR3 DNA reads TGTGCCAGCAGTTACCGGGCAGGGACAAAGGGGTCCGGGGAGCTGTTTTTT. Its protein product is CASSYRAGTKGSGELFF.

The chain carries TRBV3-1 (or the pseudogene TRBV3-2) and TRBJ2-1, with 9 nucleotides matching TRBD2. The V segment lost 4 bases and the J segment 7 bases; nucleotides outside the gene matches: 8. Looked up from germline, CDR1 is LGHDT and CDR2 is YNNKEL (reference sequence). The CDR3 totals 15 residues. The CDR3: CASSPLAGELNEQFF. In DNA form, the CDR3 reads TGTGCCAGCAGCCCTTTAGCGGGAGAATTGAATGAGCAGTTCTTC.

The chain links TRBV5-1 to TRBJ2-1, with 12 positions matching TRBD2. Germline values: CDR1 SGHRS, CDR2 YFSETQ. Trimming removed 2 bases from V and 8 bases from J; junction bases left unmatched: 5. The CDR3 spans 15 residues. The CDR3 sequence is CASSFGLAGIYEQFF. The CDR3 DNA sequence: TGCGCCAGCAGCTTCGGACTAGCGGGAATCTATGAGCAGTTCTTC.

The chain employs TRBV9 and TRBJ2-1; D not certain. Trimming cost V 0 bases and J 5 bases, with 6 bases left between them. The CDR3 runs 13 residues. Germline CDR1 is SGDLS and CDR2 is YYNGEE. The CDR3 DNA sequence: TGTGCCAGCAGCGTAGCCATTCACAATGAGCAGTTCTTC. Translated: CASSVAIHNEQFF.

The V call is TRBV3-1 (or the pseudogene TRBV3-2), the J call TRBJ1-6; D unresolved. The V gene lost 0 bases and the J gene lost 6 bases, with 21 bases spanning the gap. Germline CDR1 and CDR2: LGHDT and YNNKEL (reference sequence). The CDR3 sequence is 19 residues long. The CDR3 region is CASSQEPSGGRGFNSPLHF. The CDR3 nucleotides are TGTGCCAGCAGCCAAGAGCCCTCGGGTGGACGGGGATTTAATTCACCCCTCCACTTT.

This clone turned up a few times. The rearrangement joins TRBV29-1 to TRBJ1-2; 8 bases fit TRBD1. The length of the CDR3 is 12 residues. Per germline, CDR1 SQVTM and CDR2 ANQGSEA. V was pared by 4 bases and J by 4 bases, with 2 bases of the junction left unmatched. In DNA, the CDR3 is TGCAGCGTTGCAGGGGGCCCCTATGGCTACACCTTC. Translating gives CSVAGGPYGYTF.

The rearrangement links TRBV3-1 (or the pseudogene TRBV3-2) to TRBJ2-1; TRBD2 matches 8 bases. Trimming at V came to 3 bases and at J to 2 bases, leaving 6 bases not matched to a gene. The germline gives CDR1 LGHDT, CDR2 YNNKEL (reference sequence). CDR3 length equals 16 residues. This chain's CDR3 is CASSHTGLDPYNEQFF. CDR3 DNA sequence: TGTGCCAGCAGCCATACGGGACTAGACCCCTACAATGAGCAGTTCTTC.

The chain has TRBV30 and TRBJ1-2; 7 bases agree with TRBD1. In germline, CDR1 is GTSNPN, CDR2 SVGIG (reference sequence). The CDR3 has 14 residues. V lost 3 bases and J lost 4; bases outside the gene matches: 8. CDR3 DNA: TGTGCCTGGAGCTTGACAGGGAAGGTCTATGGCTACACCTTC. As protein: CAWSLTGKVYGYTF.

The chain carries TRBV5-1 and TRBJ2-7, with a weak D call TRBD1 (5 bases). V was pared by 1 base and J by 2 bases, with 7 bases between. The CDR3 sequence is 13 residues long. CDR1 and CDR2 (germline): SGHRS, YFSETQ. CDR3 bases: TGCGCCAGCAGCTTGCAGGGTACCTACGAGCAGTACTTC. Its protein is CASSLQGTYEQYF.

CDR3 nucleotide sequence: TGTGCCAGCAGTTTAAGACAGGGGTCCTACAATGAGCAGTTCTTC. Its protein is CASSLRQGSYNEQFF. The V and J genes are TRBV27 and TRBJ2-1; 8 nucleotides align to TRBD1. The CDR3 totals 15 residues. Germline trimming cut 2 bases from V and 1 base from J; bases unmatched to any gene: 1. Germline V gene sequence: CDR1 MNHEY, CDR2 SMNVEV (reference sequence).

The V gene is TRBV7-9, the J gene TRBJ2-2, with D possibly matching TRBD1 (6 bases). This CDR3 is built from 15 residues. The V end was cut by 5 bases, the J end by 1 base, with 11 bases between. CDR1 is SEHNR, CDR2 FQNEAQ, per germline (reference sequence). The CDR3 sequence is CASSGLQGNTGELFF. The CDR3 nucleotides read TGTGCCAGCAGCGGGTTACAGGGGAACACCGGGGAGCTGTTTTTT.

The chain is built from TRBV19 and TRBJ2-4, with a possible D match to TRBD1 (5 bases). With 3 bases removed from V and 0 bases from J, the gap between germline ends came to 9 bases. Germline V lookup: CDR1 LNHDA, CDR2 SQIVND (reference sequence). This CDR3 is built from 15 residues. The CDR3 region is CASSMTVLAKNIQYF. CDR3 coding DNA: TGTGCCAGTAGTATGACAGTGTTAGCCAAAAACATTCAGTACTTC.

The sample holds a few counts of this clone. This chain links TRBV27 with TRBJ2-2; 7 nucleotides line up with TRBD2. After removal of 5 bases from V and 1 base from J, the junction contained 13 bases not matched to a gene. Germline lookup yields CDR1 MNHEY and CDR2 SMNVEV (reference sequence). The length of the CDR3 is 18 residues. Here the CDR3 DNA reads TGTGCCAGCAGTCCGCCCCCAGGGAGCGGGATGAACACCGGGGAGCTGTTTTTT. Translated, it gives CASSPPPGSGMNTGELFF.

The chain combines TRBV6-2 or TRBV6-3 with TRBJ2-1; TRBD2 matches 15 bases. The V gene end was trimmed by 3 bases and the J gene end by 8 bases; junction bases not matched to a gene: 17. Per the germline V gene, CDR1 is MNHEY and CDR2 is SVGEGT. This CDR3 contains 20 residues. The CDR3 here is CASSYLFDVWTSGRVYEQFF. The DNA for the CDR3 is TGTGCCAGCAGTTATCTCTTTGACGTTTGGACTAGCGGGAGGGTATATGAGCAGTTCTTC.